This TCR beta chain was identified in a study of blood T cell repertoires in COVID-19. This CDR3 region has 16 residues. Germline CDR1 is MDHEN and CDR2 is SYDVKM. The trim removed 2 bases at V and 5 bases at J, leaving 8 bases unmatched. Per the study methods: The assay estimated nucleated cells by amplifying reference gene primers. Only in-frame clones appear in the TCRdb table, and some are missing; sequencing was by immunoSEQ multiplex PCR. The DNA gave D and trimming, while V, J and clone size come from that table. The table has about 260,000 clones, about 87% seen once. The clonotype originates from a woman between 65 and 79 years old with COVID-19, enrolled during active disease. Sequenced material: peripheral blood. This sequence joins TRBV28 and TRBJ2-3; 9 nucleotides match TRBD1. The CDR3 loop reads CASSLTGGAFQDTQYF. The CDR3 DNA reads TGTGCCAGCAGTTTAACAGGGGGCGCATTTCAAGATACGCAGTATTTT.